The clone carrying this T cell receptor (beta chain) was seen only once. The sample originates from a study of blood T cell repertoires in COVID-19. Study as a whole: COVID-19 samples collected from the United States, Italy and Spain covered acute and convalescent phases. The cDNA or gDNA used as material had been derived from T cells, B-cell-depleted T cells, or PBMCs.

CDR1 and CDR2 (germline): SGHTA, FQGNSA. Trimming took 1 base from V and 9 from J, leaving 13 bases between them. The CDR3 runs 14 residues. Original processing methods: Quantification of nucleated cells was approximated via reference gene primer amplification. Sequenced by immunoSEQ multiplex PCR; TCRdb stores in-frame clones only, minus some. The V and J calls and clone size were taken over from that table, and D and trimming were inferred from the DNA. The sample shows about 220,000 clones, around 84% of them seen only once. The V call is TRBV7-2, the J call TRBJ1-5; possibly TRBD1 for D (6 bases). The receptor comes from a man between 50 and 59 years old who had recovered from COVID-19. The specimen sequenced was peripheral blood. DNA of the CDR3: TGTGCCAGCAGCTTAGGACAGGCCCAAGGGCCCCAGCATTTT. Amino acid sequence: CASSLGQAQGPQHF.